The 21 T cell receptor beta chains in this list originate from one sample, sequenced in a study of blood T cell repertoires in COVID-19. Libraries were prepared by immunoSEQ multiplex PCR; TCRdb keeps only in-frame clonotypes and omits some of them. The table records hundreds of thousands of clones, over 75% of them present only once. Sequencing was done on a sample of peripheral blood. Source of these receptors: a human donor in a cohort sampled during active COVID-19.

The V gene is TRBV10-3, the J gene TRBJ2-6; D perhaps matches TRBD1 (6 bases). Between the trimmed V and J ends, which lost 10 bases and 3 bases, there was a span of 16 bases. The CDR3 contains 15 residues. Germline CDR1 and CDR2: ENHRY and SYGVKD. CDR3 nucleotides: TGTGCCACCTCGATTCAGGGGCTTGGGGCCAACGTCCTGACTTTC. Protein sequence: CATSIQGLGANVLTF.

This clone occurred a few times. The V and J genes are TRBV6-5 and TRBJ1-3; 7 nucleotides agree with TRBD1. The CDR3 runs 15 residues. J gave up 2 bases and V 4 bases, and 5 bases lay outside the gene matches. Germline loops: CDR1 MNHEY, CDR2 SVGAGI. The CDR3 nucleotides read TGTGCCAGCAGTTTCAGGGGGACCACTGGAAACACCATATATTTT. Its translation: CASSFRGTTGNTIYF.

V usage is TRBV28 and J usage is TRBJ1-1; D is undetermined. This CDR3 contains 15 residues. The V end lost 2 bases, the J end lost 5 bases, and 15 bases lay between the germline ends. CDR1 and CDR2 from the germline V gene are MDHEN and SYDVKM. This CDR3 reads CASSLTGSWFTEAFF. CDR3 coding DNA: TGTGCCAGCAGTTTAACCGGGTCGTGGTTTACTGAAGCTTTCTTT.

The V and J genes are TRBV5-1 and TRBJ2-2; 8 nucleotides match TRBD1. The junction had 1 base not matched to a gene; V was cut back by 0 bases and J by 0 bases. The CDR3 has 16 residues. The germline V gene has CDR1 SGHRS and CDR2 YFSETQ. The CDR3 reads CASSLVQGANTGELFF. DNA for the CDR3: TGCGCCAGCAGCTTGGTACAGGGGGCGAACACCGGGGAGCTGTTTTTT. The full variable domain, completed using reference TRBV5-1 and TRBJ2-2, is KAGVTQTPRYLIKTRGQQVTLSCSPISGHRSVSWYQQTPGQGLQFLFEYFSETQRNKGNFPGRFSGRQFSNSRSEMNVSTLELGDSALYLCASSLVQGANTGELFFGEGSRLTVL.

This chain links TRBV20-1 with TRBJ1-2, with 7 bases identical to TRBD1. CDR1 is DFQATT and CDR2 is SNEGSKA in the germline V gene (reference sequence). V trimming: 7 bases; J trimming: 12 bases; junction bases outside the gene matches: 11. The CDR3 length is 11 residues. Written as DNA, the CDR3 is TGCAGTGTTTCTACGACAGGGCCCCACACCTTC. It specifies CSVSTTGPHTF.

This clone was detected once. The chain carries TRBV4-3 and TRBJ1-5; D is uncertain. Germline CDR1 LGHNA, CDR2 YSLEER. V dropped 0 bases and J dropped 7 bases, with 7 bases sitting between them. The CDR3 runs to 13 residues. CDR3: CASSQEVGQPQHF. The CDR3 DNA sequence: TGCGCCAGCAGCCAAGAGGTCGGGCAGCCCCAGCATTTT.

The J gene is TRBJ2-1, the V gene TRBV6-5; possible D gene TRBD2, 6 bases. CDR3 length: 16 residues. In germline, CDR1 is MNHEY, CDR2 SVGAGI. With 0 bases removed from V and 6 bases from J, the gap between germline ends came to 15 bases. The CDR3 spells CASSYSREAWGNEQFF. CDR3 nucleotides: TGTGCCAGCAGTTACTCGAGGGAGGCCTGGGGCAATGAGCAGTTCTTC.

The chain has TRBV7-2 and TRBJ2-5, with 7 nucleotides matching TRBD1. Germline V gene data show CDR1 as SGHTA and CDR2 as FQGNSA. The CDR3 totals 14 residues. V lost 4 bases, J lost 5 bases, and 7 bases stayed unmatched. For the CDR3, the DNA is TGTGCCAGCAGCTCGACAGGGCCAGGGGAGACCCAGTACTTC. Protein sequence: CASSSTGPGETQYF.

The chain is built from TRBV5-1 and TRBJ2-1; D might be TRBD1 (6 bases). Germline V gene sequence: CDR1 SGHRS, CDR2 YFSETQ. This CDR3 has 14 amino acids. V was cut by 10 bases and J by 2 bases, with 16 bases left in between. This chain's CDR3 is CARFDRSTYNEQFF. The CDR3 region has the DNA TGCGCCCGGTTCGACAGGAGTACCTACAATGAGCAGTTCTTC.

The V call is TRBV18, the J call TRBJ2-5, with D possibly being TRBD1 (6 bases). The V gene's germline CDR1 is KGHSH and CDR2 LQKENI. V gave up 3 bases and J gave up 5 bases, with 13 bases separating them. There are 14 residues in the CDR3. DNA of the CDR3: TGTGCCAGCTCACCCCGGGACAATCCGGAGACCCAGTACTTC. It yields the protein CASSPRDNPETQYF.

This chain joins TRBV29-1 and TRBJ2-1, with D hard to call. The CDR3 is 10 amino acids. The V and J ends lost 8 bases and 12 bases respectively, with 14 bases between them. In germline, CDR1 is SQVTM, CDR2 ANQGSEA. Here the CDR3 reads CSCRQATQFF. CDR3 bases: TGCAGCTGCCGGCAGGCCACGCAGTTCTTC.

This chain connects TRBV9 to TRBJ2-7; TRBD1 agrees at 11 bases. The CDR3 covers 17 residues. CDR1 and CDR2 (germline): SGDLS, YYNGEE. V was pared by 0 bases and J by 2 bases, with 7 bases of the junction left unmatched. CDR3 sequence reads: CASSVGGGQGAPYEQYF. The CDR3 nucleotides are TGTGCCAGCAGCGTAGGGGGCGGACAGGGGGCCCCCTACGAGCAGTACTTC.

The sample holds a few counts of this clone. The V call is TRBV11-1, the J call TRBJ2-7, with TRBD1 as a possible D gene (6 bases). The CDR3 spans 12 residues. Trimming cost V 5 bases and J 4 bases, with 9 bases left between them. In germline, CDR1 is SGHAT, CDR2 FQDESV (reference sequence). As DNA, the CDR3 is TGTGCCAGCAGCAACGACAGGTACGAGCAGTACTTC. This encodes CASSNDRYEQYF.

The gene calls are TRBV19 and TRBJ2-2; a possible D gene is TRBD1 (5 bases). This CDR3 comprises 10 residues. V was trimmed by 9 bases and J by 8 bases, leaving 7 bases between them. Germline CDR1 is LNHDA and CDR2 is SQIVND (reference sequence). Written as DNA, the CDR3 is TGTGCCAGCAAGGGGGGGGAGCTGTTTTTT. Translated, it gives CASKGGELFF.

This clone turned up a few times. This CDR3 reads CASNSLTGTTNYGYTF. The CDR3, as DNA: TGTGCCAGCAACTCCTTGACAGGGACCACTAACTATGGCTACACCTTC. This chain links TRBV7-9 with TRBJ1-2; 7 bases map to TRBD1. J gave up 0 bases and V 7 bases, and 11 bases lay outside the gene matches. The CDR3 is 16 residues long. Germline-derived CDR1 and CDR2 are SEHNR and FQNEAQ (reference sequence).

The chain links TRBV28 to TRBJ1-4; D remains unclear. Germline-derived CDR1 and CDR2 are MDHEN and SYDVKM. The CDR3 runs to 13 residues. Trimming took off 8 bases at V and 0 bases at J, with 7 bases between the two ends. CDR3 nucleotide sequence: TGTGCCAGCGAGAAAGCAACTAATGAAAAACTGTTTTTT. It translates to CASEKATNEKLFF.

The rearrangement joins TRBV7-2 to TRBJ2-7; TRBD2 is a possible D gene (6 bases). This CDR3 comprises 17 residues. The germline V and J ends were trimmed by 3 bases and 2 bases, with 20 bases remaining between them. Germline CDR1 is SGHTA and CDR2 is FQGNSA. The CDR3 here is CASSFPGLRDFTYEQYF. The CDR3 DNA sequence: TGTGCCAGCAGCTTCCCTGGTTTAAGGGACTTTACCTACGAGCAGTACTTC.

In DNA, the CDR3 is TGTGCCAGCAGCTTAAACCCAGGGCGGTACGAGCAGTACTTC. It codes for CASSLNPGRYEQYF. The V gene is TRBV7-2, the J gene TRBJ2-7; perhaps TRBD1 as D (5 bases). V lost 2 bases and J 4 bases, leaving 12 bases between the germline ends. The CDR3 consists of 14 residues. CDR1 and CDR2 from the germline V gene are SGHTA and FQGNSA.

The V gene is TRBV7-2, the J gene TRBJ2-1; D is ambiguous. The CDR3 is 15 amino acids. The germline gives CDR1 SGHTA, CDR2 FQGNSA. The germline V and J ends were trimmed by 0 bases and 0 bases, with 6 bases remaining between them. CDR3 loop: CASSLAVRSYNEQFF. The CDR3 region has the DNA TGTGCCAGCAGCTTAGCCGTTCGCTCCTACAATGAGCAGTTCTTC.

This chain connects TRBV28 to TRBJ1-3; possibly TRBD1 for D (6 bases). The germline V and J ends were trimmed by 6 bases and 0 bases, with 12 bases remaining between them. This CDR3 has 15 amino acids. Germline-derived CDR1 and CDR2 are MDHEN and SYDVKM. The CDR3 DNA follows: TGTGCCAGCAGAACACAGGGCTTCTCTGGAAACACCATATATTTT. It translates to CASRTQGFSGNTIYF.

This clone was found once. CDR3 in DNA: TGCGCCAGCAGCTCTGGCTGGACTAGAACCTACAATGAGCAGTTCTTC. It is translated as CASSSGWTRTYNEQFF. V gene TRBV5-1 combines with J gene TRBJ2-1; the match to TRBD2 covers 7 bases. V lost 3 bases and J lost 2; bases outside the gene matches: 8. The CDR3 consists of 16 residues. CDR1 SGHRS and CDR2 YFSETQ come from the germline V gene.